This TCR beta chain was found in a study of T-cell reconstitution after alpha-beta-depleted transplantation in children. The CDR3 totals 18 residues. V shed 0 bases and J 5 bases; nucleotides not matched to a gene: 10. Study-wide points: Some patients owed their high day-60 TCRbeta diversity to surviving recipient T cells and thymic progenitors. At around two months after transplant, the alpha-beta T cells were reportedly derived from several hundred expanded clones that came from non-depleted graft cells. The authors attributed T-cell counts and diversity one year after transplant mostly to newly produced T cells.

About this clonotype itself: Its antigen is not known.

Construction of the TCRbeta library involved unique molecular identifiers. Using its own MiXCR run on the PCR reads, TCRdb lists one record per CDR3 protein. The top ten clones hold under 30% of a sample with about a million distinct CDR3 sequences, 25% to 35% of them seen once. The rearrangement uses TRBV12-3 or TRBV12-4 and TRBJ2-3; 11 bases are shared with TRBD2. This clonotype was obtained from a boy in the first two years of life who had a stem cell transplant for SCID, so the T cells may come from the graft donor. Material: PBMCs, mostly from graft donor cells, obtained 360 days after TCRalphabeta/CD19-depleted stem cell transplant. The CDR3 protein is CASSLAPLAGGRRDTQYF. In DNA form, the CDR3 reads TGTGCCAGCAGTTTAGCCCCCCTAGCGGGGGGAAGACGAGATACGCAGTATTTT.